The rows below give T cell receptor beta chains drawn from one sample of a study of shared clonotypes between healthy human individuals. Measured with immunoSEQ multiplex PCR; TCRdb has only the in-frame clones, and not every one. The sample consists of roughly 490,000 clones, 60% to 85% of them appearing once. Sequences were obtained from PBMCs. Receptors originate from a woman in her thirties or forties in good health. Some clones in this sample may be carry-over from other donors' samples. Each CDR3 is given with its conserved first and last residue. A D gene is named only where the DNA matches it firmly. Expanded clones are given a class, and other clones once, few, many or no size at all.

cdr3_nt: TGTGCCTGGAGCTTCAGGGGGTTTGGCTACACCTTC
cdr3_aa: CAWSFRGFGYTF
d_call: TRBD1
j_call: TRBJ1-2
v_call: TRBV30
clone_size: few

cdr3_nt: TGTGCCAGCAGCTTAGGGGGCGGGAGGTCCGTGAGAGAGCAGTTCTTC
cdr3_aa: CASSLGGGRSVREQFF
d_call: TRBD2
j_call: TRBJ2-1
v_call: TRBV7-9
clone_size: few

cdr3_nt: TGTGCCAGCAGAGACAGGGTGCATGAAAAACTGTTTTTT
cdr3_aa: CASRDRVHEKLFF
d_call: TRBD1
j_call: TRBJ1-4
v_call: TRBV5-6
clone_size: .

cdr3_nt: TGTGCCAGCAGTCTTACAGGGTGGACTGAAGCTTTCTTT
cdr3_aa: CASSLTGWTEAFF
d_call: .
j_call: TRBJ1-1
v_call: TRBV14
clone_size: .

cdr3_nt: TGCGCCAGCAGCTTGGCGGGACAGGGGGCTGCCGGGGAGCTGTTTTTT
cdr3_aa: CASSLAGQGAAGELFF
d_call: TRBD1
j_call: TRBJ2-2
v_call: TRBV5-1
clone_size: .

cdr3_nt: TGTGCCAGCAGCTTACTTACTAGCGGGTACAATGAGCAGTTCTTC
cdr3_aa: CASSLLTSGYNEQFF
d_call: TRBD2
j_call: TRBJ2-1
v_call: TRBV13
clone_size: few

cdr3_nt: TGCGCCAGCAGCTTGACTAGCGGGAGACAAGATACGCAGTATTTT
cdr3_aa: CASSLTSGRQDTQYF
d_call: TRBD2
j_call: TRBJ2-3
v_call: TRBV5-1
clone_size: .

cdr3_nt: TGTGCCAGCAGGGCCCGGGACAGACACACTGAAGCTTTCTTT
cdr3_aa: CASRARDRHTEAFF
d_call: TRBD1
j_call: TRBJ1-1
v_call: TRBV5-6
clone_size: many

cdr3_nt: TGTGCCATCAGTGAGTCCGGAAGCTCCTACAATGAGCAGTTCTTC
cdr3_aa: CAISESGSSYNEQFF
d_call: .
j_call: TRBJ2-1
v_call: TRBV10-3
clone_size: .

cdr3_nt: TGTGCCAGCAGCATAGGACAGGGACGGGGTCAGCCCCAGCATTTT
cdr3_aa: CASSIGQGRGQPQHF
d_call: TRBD1
j_call: TRBJ1-5
v_call: TRBV7-2
clone_size: .

cdr3_nt: TGCGCCAGTAGCCGCCTTAGCTCCGCCGGGGAGCTGTTTTTT
cdr3_aa: CASSRLSSAGELFF
d_call: .
j_call: TRBJ2-2
v_call: TRBV4-3
clone_size: .

cdr3_nt: TGTGCCAGCAGTACCGAACGAGGGGACCAGCCCCAGCATTTT
cdr3_aa: CASSTERGDQPQHF
d_call: .
j_call: TRBJ1-5
v_call: TRBV6-4
clone_size: .

cdr3_nt: TGCAGCGTTCTACAGTTAGCAGGCATTCAGTACTTC
cdr3_aa: CSVLQLAGIQYF
d_call: .
j_call: TRBJ2-4
v_call: TRBV29-1
clone_size: .

cdr3_nt: TGTGCCAGCAGCCTCAGGACTAGCGGTACCGTCGGGCGGGAGCTGTTTTTT
cdr3_aa: CASSLRTSGTVGRELFF
d_call: TRBD2
j_call: TRBJ2-2
v_call: TRBV28
clone_size: .

cdr3_nt: TGTGCCAGCAGTAAAAGACAGCTTAACTATGGCTACACCTTC
cdr3_aa: CASSKRQLNYGYTF
d_call: .
j_call: TRBJ1-2
v_call: TRBV25-1
clone_size: once

cdr3_nt: TGTGCCAGCAGCCAGGGGGCAAACTATGGCTACACCTTC
cdr3_aa: CASSQGANYGYTF
d_call: TRBD1
j_call: TRBJ1-2
v_call: TRBV6-4
clone_size: .

cdr3_nt: TGTGCCAGCAGAGGAGGGGGTGGATACGAGCAGTACTTC
cdr3_aa: CASRGGGGYEQYF
d_call: .
j_call: TRBJ2-7
v_call: TRBV28
clone_size: .

cdr3_nt: TGTGCCAGCAGCTCACTCACCTACGAGCAGTACTTC
cdr3_aa: CASSSLTYEQYF
d_call: .
j_call: TRBJ2-7
v_call: TRBV11-2
clone_size: .

cdr3_nt: TGCGCCAGCAGCCAAGTAGGGGGACCAAGCAATCAGCCCCAGCATTTT
cdr3_aa: CASSQVGGPSNQPQHF
d_call: .
j_call: TRBJ1-5
v_call: TRBV4-1
clone_size: few

cdr3_nt: TGTGCCAGCAGCTTAGTACTAGCGGGAGGCTCTGGCACAGATACGCAGTATTTT
cdr3_aa: CASSLVLAGGSGTDTQYF
d_call: TRBD2
j_call: TRBJ2-3
v_call: TRBV7-2
clone_size: once

cdr3_nt: TGTGCCATCAGTGACTCTAGCGGGAGGGCTTCCTACAATGAGCAGTTCTTC
cdr3_aa: CAISDSSGRASYNEQFF
d_call: TRBD2
j_call: TRBJ2-1
v_call: TRBV10-3
clone_size: .

cdr3_nt: TGTGCCAGCAGGGATGGAATCTCTGGGGCCAACGTCCTGACTTTC
cdr3_aa: CASRDGISGANVLTF
d_call: .
j_call: TRBJ2-6
v_call: TRBV2
clone_size: .

cdr3_nt: TGCGCCAGCAGCCCTGGACTAGCGGGAAGCACCGGGGAGCTGTTTTTT
cdr3_aa: CASSPGLAGSTGELFF
d_call: TRBD2
j_call: TRBJ2-2
v_call: TRBV5-1
clone_size: few

cdr3_nt: TGTGCCTGGAGTGTAAGTGGGGCAGATACGCAGTATTTT
cdr3_aa: CAWSVSGADTQYF
d_call: .
j_call: TRBJ2-3
v_call: TRBV30
clone_size: .

cdr3_nt: TGTGCCAGCAGCCCGGGGGTGACGGGGTTCCTAGCCAAAAACATTCAGTACTTC
cdr3_aa: CASSPGVTGFLAKNIQYF
d_call: .
j_call: TRBJ2-4
v_call: TRBV28
clone_size: many

cdr3_nt: TGTGCCAGCAGCTTCGCGAAACAGGGGGGGGTCAATGAGCAGTTCTTC
cdr3_aa: CASSFAKQGGVNEQFF
d_call: .
j_call: TRBJ2-1
v_call: TRBV5-4
clone_size: .